A single sample gave rise to the 5 T cell receptor beta chains below, sequenced in a study of blood T cell repertoires in COVID-19. The method was immunoSEQ multiplex PCR; TCRdb's version includes in-frame clones alone and lacks a portion of them. This table has over 250,000 clones, around 91% appearing once. The sample consisted of peripheral blood. The receptors originated from a woman aged 60 to 75 with acute or convalescent COVID-19.

The chain combines TRBV5-8 with TRBJ2-3; TRBD2 aligns across 9 bases. Germline CDR1 is SGHTS and CDR2 is YDEGEE. This CDR3 contains 16 residues. J was trimmed by 2 bases and V by 0 bases; bases with no gene match: 4. CDR3 bases: TGTGCCAGCAGCTTGGCGCTAGCGGGACCCACAGATACGCAGTATTTT. Residues: CASSLALAGPTDTQYF.

The chain joins TRBV4-3 to TRBJ2-1; D is perhaps TRBD2 (6 bases). The CDR3 is made up of 16 amino acids. V lost 3 bases and J lost 4, with 16 bases in between. From germline, CDR1 is LGHNA and CDR2 YSLEER. CDR3 sequence (DNA): TGCGCCAGCAGCCATAGAGTCGGGGGACCTTACAATGAGCAGTTCTTC. Translating gives CASSHRVGGPYNEQFF.

The table lists this clone with a few counts. V usage is TRBV30 and J usage is TRBJ1-2; a possible D gene is TRBD1 (5 bases). V was cut by 3 bases and J by 6 bases, with 8 bases left in between. Germline CDR1 and CDR2: GTSNPN and SVGIG (reference sequence). CDR3 length equals 11 residues. CDR3 nucleotides: TGTGCCTGGAGAGGGGTGCATGGCTACACCTTC. Encoded protein: CAWRGVHGYTF. The complete variable domain, with remaining parts taken from reference TRBV30 and TRBJ1-2, reads SQTIHQWPATLVQPVGSPLSLECTVEGTSNPNLYWYRQAAGRGLQLLFYSVGIGQISSEVPQNLSASRPQDRQFILSSKKLLLSDSGFYLCAWRGVHGYTFGSGTRLTVV.

The CDR3 here is CASSLTGTGTYGYTF. CDR3 DNA sequence: TGTGCCAGCAGTTTAACCGGGACAGGGACCTATGGCTACACCTTC. The chain joins TRBV27 to TRBJ1-2, with TRBD1 identical over 9 bases. The ends lost 2 bases at V and 4 bases at J; junction bases unmatched: 5. Germline-derived CDR1 and CDR2 are MNHEY and SMNVEV (reference sequence). This CDR3 comprises 15 residues.

The chain is built from TRBV20-1 and TRBJ2-3; 10 bases agree with TRBD2. This CDR3 spans 16 amino acids. The J segment lost 4 bases and the V segment lost 3 bases, leaving 10 bases of the junction unmatched. Looked up from germline, CDR1 is DFQATT and CDR2 is SNEGSKA (reference sequence). Here the CDR3 DNA reads TGCAGTGCTAGTGCCGGGGCTAGCGGGGGCCCAGATACGCAGTATTTT. Protein: CSASAGASGGPDTQYF.